The entry that follows covers one T cell receptor (beta chain) sequence. Its specificity is unknown. The data originate from a study of shared clonotypes between healthy human individuals. Overall study context: Per donor, three plates held CD4 naive cells, three held CD4 memory, two held CD8 naive and one held CD8 memory. General study results and limits: Relative to clonotypes present in all four donors, those not shared had lower generation probabilities. Across subsets, estimated richness was generally greater for naive than for memory populations.

Generated by immunoSEQ multiplex PCR, the TCRdb table keeps only in-frame clones and is missing some. The table shows 600,000 or so clones, with 98% occurring only once. The V gene end was trimmed by 1 base and the J gene end by 4 bases; junction bases not matched to a gene: 4. CDR1 is SGHAT, CDR2 FQNNGV, per germline. The CDR3 runs 15 residues. Positively selected for CCR7, the CD45RO-negative cells used as naive CD8 cells excluded terminally differentiated effector memory CD45RA+ cells. Sequenced material: naive CD8+ T cells sorted from blood. This TCR was recovered from a young man in good health. The chain has TRBV11-2 and TRBJ2-7; 10 nucleotides line up with TRBD1. The CDR3 here is CASSLGTGGLYEQYF. As DNA, the CDR3 is TGTGCCAGCAGCTTAGGGACAGGGGGATTGTACGAGCAGTACTTC.